In its sample, the clone carrying this T cell receptor (beta chain) was seen once. Its antigen is still unknown. Libraries were prepared by immunoSEQ multiplex PCR; TCRdb keeps only in-frame clonotypes and omits some of them. The sample includes roughly 73,000 clones, roughly 84% seen only once; the top ten take 2.1%. The sample belongs to a study of OX40 agonist ivuxolimab in advanced cancers. Study-level findings and limits: The study found among the lowest clonal expansion in partial responders at 0.1-3.0 mg/kg.

CDR3 length: 15 residues. V lost 2 bases, J lost 5 bases, and 13 bases lay in between. The germline V gene encodes CDR1 SGHDT and CDR2 YYEEEE. The clonotype was recovered from an adult with an advanced solid tumor such as melanoma, head and neck, liver or kidney cancer. This sample comprised CD4+ or CD8+ T cells sorted from blood, obtained in a trial of the OX40 agonist ivuxolimab. The chain uses TRBV5-6 and TRBJ1-4; D perhaps matches TRBD1 (5 bases). CDR3: CASSFTGRSNEKLFF. The CDR3 DNA reads as TGTGCCAGCAGCTTCACGGGGCGGTCGAATGAAAAACTGTTTTTT. Full variable domain (missing parts from reference TRBV5-6 and TRBJ1-4): DAGVTQSPTHLIKTRGQQVTLRCSPKSGHDTVSWYQQALGQGPQFIFQYYEEEERQRGNFPDRFSGHQFPNYSSELNVNALLLGDSALYLCASSFTGRSNEKLFFGSGTQLSVL.